These 31 T cell receptor beta chains were all obtained from the same sample, sequenced in a study of CD8+CD57+ T cells in acquired aplastic anemia. It was patients with CD8+CD57+ cell expansion by flow cytometry who were chosen for sequencing. Profiles of TCR beta VDJ and CDR3 were generated from a genomic DNA template. A single record per CDR3 protein comes from TCRdb applying MiXCR to the reads. The table shows approximately 180,000 distinct CDR3 sequences, with roughly 65% occurring only once. Sequencing input: sorted CD4+, CD8+, or CD8+CD57+ T cells (not recorded which) from PBMCs. Receptors originate from a human donor with aplastic anemia.

The genes are TRBV20-1 and TRBJ2-5; the D is unclear. The ends were cut back, 0 bases at V and 6 bases at J, with 11 bases in the middle. The CDR3 runs to 13 residues. Per germline, CDR1 DFQATT and CDR2 SNEGSKA (reference sequence). CDR3 amino acids: CSARDPGSKTQYF. The CDR3, as DNA: TGCAGTGCTAGAGACCCGGGTTCCAAGACCCAGTACTTC.

This chain joins TRBV15 and TRBJ1-2, with D tentatively TRBD1 (6 bases). This CDR3 contains 15 residues. The germline V gene encodes CDR1 LNHNV and CDR2 YYDKDF (reference sequence). V dropped 1 base and J dropped 3 bases, with 12 bases sitting between them. The CDR3: CATSRGGPGDYGYTF. For the CDR3, the DNA is TGTGCCACCAGCAGAGGGGGTCCAGGGGACTATGGCTACACCTTC.

The chain joins TRBV25-1 to TRBJ2-5; the match to TRBD2 covers 7 bases. The V segment lost 5 bases and the J segment 4 bases; nucleotides outside the gene matches: 7. CDR1 is MGHDK and CDR2 is SYGVNS in the germline V gene. The CDR3 length is 14 residues. CDR3 sequence: CASSRRPGGETQYF. Here the CDR3 DNA reads TGTGCCAGCAGTCGCCGCCCGGGGGGAGAGACCCAGTACTTC.

Notes on this clonotype: A much larger clonotype is one base distant, so this may be a read error. J is TRBJ1-4 and V is TRBV7-9; TRBD1 matches 9 bases. Trimming at V came to 1 base and at J to 7 bases, leaving 4 bases not matched to a gene. Germline lookup yields CDR1 SEHNR and CDR2 FQNEAQ (reference sequence). This CDR3 has 15 amino acids. CDR3 in amino acids: CASSLVTGGLEKLFF. Written as DNA, the CDR3 is TGTGCCAGCAGCTTAGTGACAGGGGGACTTGAAAAACTGTTTTTT.

This chain connects TRBV5-1 to TRBJ2-7, with 10 bases aligning to TRBD2. The germline V gene has CDR1 SGHRS and CDR2 YFSETQ. The CDR3 is 16 residues long. Trimming removed 5 bases from V and 0 bases from J; junction bases left unmatched: 8. This CDR3 is CASSLLAGTSSYEQYF. For the CDR3, the DNA is TGCGCCAGCAGTCTACTAGCGGGGACGAGCTCCTACGAGCAGTACTTC. Based on the CDR3 plus reference TRBV5-1 and TRBJ2-7, the full variable domain is KAGVTQTPRYLIKTRGQQVTLSCSPISGHRSVSWYQQTPGQGLQFLFEYFSETQRNKGNFPGRFSGRQFSNSRSEMNVSTLELGDSALYLCASSLLAGTSSYEQYFGPGTRLTVT.

The genes are TRBV7-2 and TRBJ2-7, with a possible D match to TRBD1 (5 bases). Germline lookup yields CDR1 SGHTA and CDR2 FQGNSA. The CDR3 runs to 12 residues. Trimming pared 6 bases from V and 4 bases from J, leaving 10 bases between. CDR3 coding DNA: TGTGCCAGCAGTCGTTCAGGGTACGAGCAGTACTTC. It is translated as CASSRSGYEQYF.

This rearrangement joins TRBV27 to TRBJ2-7, with D hard to call. The CDR3 spans 15 residues. Looked up from germline, CDR1 is MNHEY and CDR2 is SMNVEV (reference sequence). V gave up 0 bases and J gave up 2 bases, with 11 bases separating them. In nucleotides, the CDR3 is TGTGCCAGCAGTTTATCGGGCTCATGTACCTACGAGCAGTACTTC. Protein product: CASSLSGSCTYEQYF.

This clonotype came up many times. V usage is TRBV14 and J usage is TRBJ1-2; 9 positions match TRBD1. The V segment lost 2 bases and the J segment 4 bases; nucleotides outside the gene matches: 2. In germline, CDR1 is SGHDN, CDR2 FVKESK. The CDR3 length is 14 residues. The CDR3 coding sequence is TGTGCCAGCAGCCAAAAGGGACAGGGCTATGGCTACACCTTC. This sequence encodes CASSQKGQGYGYTF.

This sequence joins TRBV7-8 and TRBJ2-7, with D perhaps being TRBD1 or TRBD2 (5 bases each). Trimming took 6 bases from V and 1 from J, leaving 10 bases between them. CDR1 is SGHVS, CDR2 FQNEAQ, per germline. The CDR3 contains 13 residues. CDR3 region: CASRGDGSYEQYF. DNA for the CDR3: TGTGCCAGCAGGGGGGACGGATCCTACGAGCAGTACTTC.

In this sample, this clonotype turned up a few times. The chain uses TRBV2 and TRBJ1-1, with D possibly TRBD1 on 5 matching bases. Germline V lookup: CDR1 SNHLY, CDR2 FYNNEI. The V end was cut by 4 bases, the J end by 0 bases, with 18 bases between. The CDR3 is 17 amino acids. This CDR3 reads CASSVRDPHRLNTEAFF. The CDR3 coding sequence is TGTGCCAGCAGTGTGAGGGACCCACATCGCCTGAACACTGAAGCTTTCTTT.

V is TRBV7-8 and J is TRBJ1-2, with D maybe TRBD1 (5 bases). CDR1 is SGHVS and CDR2 is FQNEAQ in the germline V gene. This CDR3 comprises 13 residues. V was pared by 1 base and J by 8 bases, with 11 bases between. CDR3 loop: CASSLGAGNGYTF. In DNA, the CDR3 is TGTGCCAGCAGCTTAGGGGCAGGGAACGGCTACACCTTC.

V is TRBV6-5 and J is TRBJ1-2; D is unclear. Germline V gene sequence: CDR1 MNHEY, CDR2 SVGAGI. With 2 bases removed from V and 1 base from J, the gap between germline ends came to 8 bases. There are 14 residues in the CDR3. In nucleotides, the CDR3 is TGTGCCAGCAGTTACGGTGGCAGTAACTATGGCTACACCTTC. Protein: CASSYGGSNYGYTF.

The chain couples TRBV2 to TRBJ2-3; 12 positions match TRBD1. CDR1 is SNHLY, CDR2 FYNNEI, per germline. The CDR3 has 15 amino acids. V lost 5 bases to trimming and J lost 5 bases; unmatched junction nucleotides: 5. CDR3 sequence reads: CASSRDRGREDTQYF. In DNA, the CDR3 is TGTGCCAGCAGTAGGGACAGGGGGCGTGAAGATACGCAGTATTTT. The full variable domain, its missing parts supplied by reference TRBV2 and TRBJ2-3, is EPEVTQTPSHQVTQMGQEVILRCVPISNHLYFYWYRQILGQKVEFLVSFYNNEISEKSEIFDDQFSVERPDGSNFTLKIRSTKLEDSAMYFCASSRDRGREDTQYFGPGTRLTVL.

The chain joins TRBV28 to TRBJ1-5; D gene uncertain. Trimming left V 6 bases short and J 6 bases short, with 12 bases between. Germline values: CDR1 MDHEN, CDR2 SYDVKM. The CDR3 extends over 13 amino acids. The CDR3 DNA reads as TGTGCCAGCAGCTTTTCGGACGGTCAGCCCCAGCATTTT. It translates to CASSFSDGQPQHF.

This clonotype was detected many times. The chain joins TRBV5-5 to TRBJ1-1, with 10 bases identical to TRBD1. V shed 1 base, J shed 12 bases, and the junction held 9 bases outside the gene matches. The CDR3 runs to 14 residues. CDR1 is SGHKS and CDR2 is YYEKEE in the germline V gene (reference sequence). CDR3 in amino acids: CASSLWSPGQGSFF. As DNA, the CDR3 is TGTGCCAGCAGCTTGTGGAGTCCGGGACAGGGGTCTTTCTTT.

The chain has TRBV20-1 and TRBJ1-2, with 11 bases lining up with TRBD1. J lost 10 bases, V lost 6 bases, and 10 bases had no gene match. Per germline, CDR1 DFQATT and CDR2 SNEGSKA (reference sequence). The CDR3 runs to 13 residues. CDR3 sequence: CSAPGQGAFDYTF. Here the CDR3 DNA reads TGCAGTGCACCAGGACAGGGGGCTTTTGACTACACCTTC.

This rearrangement joins TRBV19 to TRBJ1-2, with no clear D. Germline CDR1 is LNHDA and CDR2 is SQIVND (reference sequence). Trimming shortened V by 5 bases and J by 4 bases, and 11 bases separated the two germline ends. The CDR3 spans 13 residues. CDR3: CASSPEGSYGYTF. The CDR3 nucleotides read TGTGCCAGTAGTCCTGAAGGTTCCTATGGCTACACCTTC.

The chain is built from TRBV20-1 and TRBJ2-5, with 8 bases matching TRBD2. The DNA end is a closer match to TRBJ2-7, so the J assignment may be wrong. The CDR3 has 14 residues. Germline CDR1 reads DFQATT; CDR2 reads SNEGSKA (reference sequence). Here the CDR3 DNA reads TGCAGTACAGAGTCCAGCGGGAGCGGCTACGAGCAGTACTTC. This gives the protein CSTESSGSGYEQYF.

This chain uses TRBV6-4 with TRBJ2-1, with D maybe TRBD2 (5 bases). The germline V and J ends were trimmed by 2 bases and 9 bases, with 11 bases remaining between them. The germline V gene has CDR1 MRHNA and CDR2 SNTAGT. The length of the CDR3 is 13 residues. The CDR3 DNA sequence: TGTGCCAGCAGTGACAGCCTAGAGGGTGAGCAGTTCTTC. Amino acids: CASSDSLEGEQFF.

This clonotype has a handful of counts. This chain joins TRBV20-1 and TRBJ1-5; the D is unclear. CDR1 and CDR2 (germline): DFQATT, SNEGSKA (reference sequence). V was clipped by 2 bases and J by 4 bases, with 6 bases between them. This CDR3 spans 12 amino acids. The CDR3 protein is CSARRRNQPQHF. The CDR3 coding sequence is TGCAGTGCTAGAAGACGGAATCAGCCCCAGCATTTT.

The chain has TRBV2 and TRBJ2-1; D gene ambiguous. CDR3 size: 13 residues. Germline V gene lookup returns CDR1 SNHLY and CDR2 FYNNEI. The germline V and J ends were trimmed by 4 bases and 4 bases, with 8 bases remaining between them. The CDR3 sequence: CASSVYQYNEQFF. For the CDR3, the DNA is TGTGCCAGCAGTGTCTATCAGTACAATGAGCAGTTCTTC.

The gene calls are TRBV5-1 and TRBJ2-7, with 11 bases that match TRBD1. The V gene's germline CDR1 is SGHRS and CDR2 YFSETQ. CDR3 length: 14 residues. J lost 7 bases, V lost 3 bases, and 6 bases had no gene match. As DNA, the CDR3 is TGCGCCAGCAGCTGGGGACAGGGGGTAGATGAGCAGTACTTC. Residues: CASSWGQGVDEQYF. Drawing the rest from reference TRBV5-1 and TRBJ2-7, the complete variable domain is KAGVTQTPRYLIKTRGQQVTLSCSPISGHRSVSWYQQTPGQGLQFLFEYFSETQRNKGNFPGRFSGRQFSNSRSEMNVSTLELGDSALYLCASSWGQGVDEQYFGPGTRLTVT.

As concerns this clonotype: A junction end diverges from the germline sequence, so it may reflect a read error. The chain uses TRBV7-9 and TRBJ2-5, with D possibly being TRBD2 (5 bases). CDR1 is SEHNR and CDR2 is FQNEAQ in the germline V gene (reference sequence). The CDR3 extends over 14 amino acids. In nucleotides, the CDR3 is TGCGCCAGCAGCCAAGCTGAGGAGGAAGAGACCCAGTACTTC. Protein sequence: CASSQAEEEETQYF.

This chain joins TRBV7-3 and TRBJ2-1, with 8 positions matching TRBD2. This CDR3 contains 13 residues. The germline gives CDR1 SGHTA, CDR2 FQGTGA. Losses at the gene ends were 1 base for V and 11 bases for J; bases not matched to a gene: 4. CDR3 sequence (DNA): TGTGCCAGCAGCTTAAACAGCGGGGGCAAGCAGTTCTTC. This translates into CASSLNSGGKQFF.

This rearrangement joins TRBV7-2 to TRBJ1-1, with D unresolved. The CDR3 extends over 13 amino acids. Per the germline V gene, CDR1 is SGHTA and CDR2 is FQGNSA. Deletions cut 1 base from V and 1 base from J, with 4 bases between. In DNA form, the CDR3 reads TGTGCCAGCAGCTTAGAAAGGAACACTGAAGCTTTCTTT. It codes for CASSLERNTEAFF.

The CDR3 reads CASSELDRVGNQPQHF. The CDR3 nucleotides are TGTGCCAGCAGTGAGCTCGACAGGGTTGGGAATCAGCCCCAGCATTTT. This chain joins TRBV2 and TRBJ1-5; 7 bases map to TRBD1. This CDR3 has 16 residues. Per germline, CDR1 SNHLY and CDR2 FYNNEI. V lost 3 bases to trimming and J lost 4 bases; unmatched junction nucleotides: 9.

The rearrangement uses TRBV27 and TRBJ2-7, with a tentative D call TRBD2 (5 bases). This CDR3 has 13 residues. Trimming removed 2 bases from V and 3 bases from J, with 8 bases in between. Germline V gene sequence: CDR1 MNHEY, CDR2 SMNVEV (reference sequence). This chain's CDR3 is CASSLNSGYEQYF. The CDR3 DNA follows: TGTGCCAGCAGTTTAAACAGCGGCTACGAGCAGTACTTC.

Ten or more counts support this clonotype. This chain joins TRBV2 and TRBJ2-7, with 7 bases fitting TRBD1. The trim removed 7 bases at V and 7 bases at J, leaving 13 bases unmatched. This CDR3 region has 14 residues. Per germline, CDR1 SNHLY and CDR2 FYNNEI. In DNA form, the CDR3 reads TGTGCCAGCACAAGGGACAGTGGTTTGGGGGAGCAGTACTTC. Its protein product is CASTRDSGLGEQYF.

This clonotype has at least ten counts. The CDR3 loop reads CASSLADSFYEQYF. The CDR3 DNA follows: TGTGCCAGCAGCTTAGCGGACTCCTTTTACGAGCAGTACTTC. This chain uses TRBV7-9 with TRBJ2-7, with TRBD2 as a possible D gene (5 bases). V lost 0 bases and J 4 bases, leaving 10 bases between the germline ends. This CDR3 comprises 14 residues. Germline CDR1 SEHNR, CDR2 FQNEAQ (reference sequence).

This clonotype has only one observation. The J gene is TRBJ2-5, the V gene TRBV7-8; no firm D call. Germline V gives CDR1 SGHVS, CDR2 FQNEAQ. The length of the CDR3 is 14 residues. V was trimmed by 5 bases and J by 3 bases, leaving 13 bases between them. The chain's CDR3 is CASSPFHGEETQYF. The CDR3 bases are TGTGCCAGCAGCCCCTTCCATGGAGAAGAGACCCAGTACTTC.

Details on this clonotype: It may be a read error: a sequence one base away is much more abundant. This chain links TRBV12-3 or TRBV12-4 with TRBJ1-4; 7 nucleotides align to TRBD1. This CDR3 has 16 amino acids. DNA for the CDR3: TGTGCCAGCAGTTCTTCCCGGACAGGAGATCGTGAAAAACTGGTTTTT. Its protein product is CASSSSRTGDREKLVF.